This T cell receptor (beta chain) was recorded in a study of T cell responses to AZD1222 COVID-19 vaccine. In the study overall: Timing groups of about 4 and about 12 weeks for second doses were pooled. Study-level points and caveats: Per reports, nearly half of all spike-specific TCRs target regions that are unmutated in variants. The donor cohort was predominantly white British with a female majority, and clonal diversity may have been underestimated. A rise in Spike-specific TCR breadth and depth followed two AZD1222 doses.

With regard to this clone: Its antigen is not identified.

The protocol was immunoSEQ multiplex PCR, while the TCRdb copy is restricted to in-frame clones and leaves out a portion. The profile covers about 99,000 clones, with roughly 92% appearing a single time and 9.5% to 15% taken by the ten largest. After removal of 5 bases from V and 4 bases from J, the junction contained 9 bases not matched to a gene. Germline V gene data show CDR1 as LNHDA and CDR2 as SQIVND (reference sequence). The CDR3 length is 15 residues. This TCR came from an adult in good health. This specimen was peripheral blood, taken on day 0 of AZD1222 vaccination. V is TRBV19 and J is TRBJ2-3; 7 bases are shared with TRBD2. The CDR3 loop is CASSPSTGGADTQYF. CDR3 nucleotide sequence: TGTGCCAGTAGTCCCTCGACGGGAGGCGCAGATACGCAGTATTTT.